This T cell receptor (beta chain) was profiled in a study of blood T cell repertoires in COVID-19. Clones were read by immunoSEQ multiplex PCR, and TCRdb kept only the in-frame ones, dropping some. The profile covers more than 85,000 clones, with more than 80% appearing a single time and roughly 9.4% taken by the ten largest. The CDR3 is 15 residues long. Germline values: CDR1 SGHTA, CDR2 FQGNSA. The junction had 8 bases not matched to a gene; V was cut back by 5 bases and J by 4 bases. What was sequenced was peripheral blood. This clonotype was obtained from a woman in her sixties or seventies with acute or convalescent COVID-19. The chain joins TRBV7-2 to TRBJ1-3; 7 bases agree with TRBD1. The CDR3 sequence: CASSAQTGRGNTIYF. Written as DNA, the CDR3 is TGTGCCAGCAGCGCCCAGACAGGGCGCGGAAACACCATATATTTT. The full variable domain, completed using reference TRBV7-2 and TRBJ1-3, is GAGVSQSPSNKVTEKGKDVELRCDPISGHTALYWYRQSLGQGLEFLIYFQGNSAPDKSGLPSDRFSAERTGGSVSTLTIQRTQQEDSAVYLCASSAQTGRGNTIYFGEGSWLTVV.